One sample yielded the 6 T cell receptor beta chains listed below, sequenced in a study of T cell changes during pregnancy in multiple sclerosis. Some clones are missing from TCRdb's copy, which holds only in-frame ones; the method was immunoSEQ multiplex PCR. Of approximately 100,000 clones in the sample, about 90% were seen once. Sequenced material: peripheral blood, taken in the second trimester of pregnancy. Every receptor here comes from a female donor with multiple sclerosis, enrolled in a pregnancy study.

This chain connects TRBV19 to TRBJ1-5; weak D call: TRBD1 (5 bases). Germline loops: CDR1 LNHDA, CDR2 SQIVND (reference sequence). The CDR3 spans 14 residues. Trimming stripped 1 base from V and 3 bases from J, with 7 bases between. The CDR3 spells CASSIGGNNQPQHF. The CDR3 DNA sequence: TGTGCCAGTAGTATAGGGGGCAACAATCAGCCCCAGCATTTT. The whole variable domain, remainder taken from reference TRBV19 and TRBJ1-5, is DGGITQSPKYLFRKEGQNVTLSCEQNLNHDAMYWYRQDPGQGLRLIYYSQIVNDFQKGDIAEGYSVSREKKESFPLTVTSAQKNPTAFYLCASSIGGNNQPQHFGDGTRLSIL.

The chain recombines TRBV28 with TRBJ2-7, with 7 bases identical to TRBD2. This CDR3 has 15 residues. Per germline, CDR1 MDHEN and CDR2 SYDVKM. Trimming took 2 bases from V and 6 from J; bases not matched to a gene: 10. CDR3 amino acids: CASSLRLPRTSEQYF. In DNA, the CDR3 is TGTGCCAGCAGTTTACGCCTCCCTCGGACTAGCGAGCAGTACTTC.

The V call is TRBV5-4, the J call TRBJ2-5; TRBD1 agrees at 7 bases. The V gene's germline CDR1 is SGHNT and CDR2 YYREEE (reference sequence). V trimming: 5 bases; J trimming: 4 bases; junction bases outside the gene matches: 11. The CDR3 totals 15 residues. CDR3 sequence reads: CASSAPQGVGETQYF. Written as DNA, the CDR3 is TGTGCCAGCAGTGCACCTCAGGGGGTTGGAGAGACCCAGTACTTC.

The rearrangement uses TRBV5-1 and TRBJ2-5, with 11 bases aligning to TRBD1. Judging by the DNA end, TRBJ2-7 fits better; the J call may be wrong. The CDR3 has 15 residues. Per germline, CDR1 SGHRS and CDR2 YFSETQ. CDR3 nucleotides: TGCGCCAGCAGCTTGGTTACCGGGACAGGGGGCGAGCAGTACTTC. This gives the protein CASSLVTGTGGEQYF.

The chain joins TRBV28 to TRBJ2-1; possible D gene TRBD2, 5 bases. The V and J ends lost 10 bases and 3 bases respectively, with 16 bases between them. CDR1 MDHEN and CDR2 SYDVKM come from the germline V gene. The CDR3 covers 14 residues. CDR3 sequence: CANARTGDYNEQFF. CDR3 bases: TGTGCCAACGCGAGAACCGGGGACTACAATGAGCAGTTCTTC.

The chain recombines TRBV7-9 with TRBJ1-2; 9 bases fit TRBD1. Per the germline V gene, CDR1 is SEHNR and CDR2 is FQNEAQ (reference sequence). The CDR3 length is 16 residues. The ends lost 5 bases at V and 4 bases at J; junction bases unmatched: 11. In DNA form, the CDR3 reads TGTGCCAGCAGCCCCGATAGGGGACAGGGAAGCTATGGCTACACCTTC. Its translation is CASSPDRGQGSYGYTF.